The rows below give T cell receptor beta chains drawn from one sample of a study of cytomegalovirus exposure and HLA in healthy donors. Some clones are missing from TCRdb's copy, which holds only in-frame ones; the method was immunoSEQ multiplex PCR. This repertoire shows approximately 160,000 clones, 80% found once; its top ten account for 5.5% to 7.5%. The specimen sequenced was PBMCs. These receptors all stem from a man younger than 40 in good health and CMV-seropositive. Both conserved end residues are part of each CDR3. Fields, in order: D gene, J gene, clone size, V gene, CDR3 protein, CDR3 DNA. D genes are given only for firm matches. Size values are once, few and many counts, or a class for expanded clones, and some rows have none.

d_gene: -
j_gene: TRBJ1-2
abundance: -
v_gene: TRBV4-2
CDR3aa: CASSQGHREANYGYTF
CDR3nt: TGTGCCAGCAGCCAGGGACACAGGGAAGCTAACTATGGCTACACCTTC

d_gene: TRBD1
j_gene: TRBJ2-1
abundance: once
v_gene: TRBV27
CDR3aa: CASSPWTGARDEQFF
CDR3nt: TGTGCCAGCAGTCCATGGACAGGGGCGCGGGATGAGCAGTTCTTC

d_gene: TRBD1
j_gene: TRBJ2-3
abundance: -
v_gene: TRBV7-9
CDR3aa: CASSLQQGAQKDTQYF
CDR3nt: TGTGCCAGCAGCCTCCAACAGGGGGCGCAAAAAGATACGCAGTATTTT

d_gene: TRBD1
j_gene: TRBJ2-2
abundance: -
v_gene: TRBV6-4
CDR3aa: CASSAGTGHNTGELFF
CDR3nt: TGTGCCAGCAGTGCGGGGACAGGCCACAACACCGGGGAGCTGTTTTTT

d_gene: TRBD2
j_gene: TRBJ2-1
abundance: -
v_gene: TRBV27
CDR3aa: CASSPPGLVPNEQFF
CDR3nt: TGTGCCAGCAGTCCCCCGGGACTAGTACCTAATGAGCAGTTCTTC

d_gene: TRBD1
j_gene: TRBJ2-5
abundance: -
v_gene: TRBV6-5
CDR3aa: CASRDRGQETQYF
CDR3nt: TGTGCCAGCAGGGACAGGGGCCAAGAGACCCAGTACTTC

d_gene: -
j_gene: TRBJ1-4
abundance: -
v_gene: TRBV19
CDR3aa: CASSFADGSEKLFF
CDR3nt: TGTGCCAGTAGTTTTGCCGACGGGTCGGAAAAACTGTTTTTT

d_gene: -
j_gene: TRBJ1-4
abundance: -
v_gene: TRBV7-9
CDR3aa: CASSFSQGSEKLFF
CDR3nt: TGTGCCAGCAGCTTTAGCCAGGGAAGTGAAAAACTGTTTTTT

d_gene: TRBD2
j_gene: TRBJ2-1
abundance: -
v_gene: TRBV29-1
CDR3aa: CSVVLAGNYYNEQFF
CDR3nt: TGCAGCGTTGTCTTAGCGGGGAACTACTACAATGAGCAGTTCTTC

d_gene: TRBD1
j_gene: TRBJ2-7
abundance: -
v_gene: TRBV19
CDR3aa: CASSIEAGGNDEQYF
CDR3nt: TGTGCCAGTAGTATAGAGGCAGGGGGCAACGACGAGCAGTACTTC

d_gene: TRBD1
j_gene: TRBJ1-3
abundance: -
v_gene: TRBV7-9
CDR3aa: CASSDTGARNTIYF
CDR3nt: TGTGCCAGCAGCGATACAGGGGCGCGAAACACCATATATTTT